This T cell receptor beta chain was sequenced in a study of shared clonotypes between healthy human individuals. Donors were healthy HIV-negative adults without recent acute infections or vaccinations. Nashville, Tennessee was home to all donors, who were Caucasian adults. Germline loops: CDR1 MNHEY, CDR2 SVGAGI. This CDR3 has 12 residues. Between the trimmed V and J ends, which lost 4 bases and 2 bases, there was a span of 2 bases. Repertoires were generated with immunoSEQ multiplex PCR, while TCRdb's copy carries only in-frame clones and drops some. This sample has some 2,500,000 clones, with approximately 93% found just once. Comments on this clone: This may stem from a read error, because a much larger clone lies one nucleotide away.

Sequencing was carried out using naive CD4+ T cells from PBMCs. The sample's subset: CD45RA+ positively selected. This TCR was recovered from a man between 18 and 29 years old in good health. Some clones in this sample may be carry-over from other donors' samples. The V and J genes are TRBV6-5 and TRBJ2-2; no reliable D call. CDR3 amino acids: CASSFNTGELFF. The CDR3 DNA follows: TGTGCCAGCAGTTTCAACACCGGGGAGCTGTTTTTT.